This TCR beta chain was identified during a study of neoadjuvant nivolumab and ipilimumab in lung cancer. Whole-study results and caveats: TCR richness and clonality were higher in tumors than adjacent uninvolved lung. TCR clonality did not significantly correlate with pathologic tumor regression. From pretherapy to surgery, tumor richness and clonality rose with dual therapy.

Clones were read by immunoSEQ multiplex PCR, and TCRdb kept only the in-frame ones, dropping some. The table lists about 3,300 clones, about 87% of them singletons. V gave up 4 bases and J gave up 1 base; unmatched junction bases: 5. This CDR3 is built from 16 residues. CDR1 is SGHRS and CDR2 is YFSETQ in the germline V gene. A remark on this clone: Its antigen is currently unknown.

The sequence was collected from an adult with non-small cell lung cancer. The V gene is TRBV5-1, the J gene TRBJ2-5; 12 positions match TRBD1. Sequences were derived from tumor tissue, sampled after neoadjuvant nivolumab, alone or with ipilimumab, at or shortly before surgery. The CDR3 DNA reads TGCGCCAGCAGCCCCGGGACAGGGGGCGCCCAAGAGACCCAGTACTTC. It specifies CASSPGTGGAQETQYF.